Listed below are T cell receptor beta chains from one sample, sequenced in a study of blood T cell repertoires in COVID-19. Using immunoSEQ multiplex PCR, the repertoire was profiled, and TCRdb retains in-frame clones only, with some absent. The table records about 260,000 clones, about 90% of them present only once. The sequenced material came from PBMCs or T cells enriched from blood (not recorded which). The receptors come from a man aged 50 to 59 who had been exposed to COVID-19. Both conserved end residues are part of each CDR3. Size values are once, few and many counts, or a class for expanded clones, and some rows have none.

size	V	J	CDR3
NA	TRBV11-2	TRBJ1-5	CASSSDRGSNQPQHF
few	TRBV7-2	TRBJ2-5	CASSPLAGLETQYF
NA	TRBV5-1	TRBJ1-3	CASSLEQGNTIYF
NA	TRBV28	TRBJ1-5	CASSLNWGADQPQHF
NA	TRBV10-3	TRBJ2-7	CAITPGLASSYEQYF
NA	TRBV10-3	TRBJ1-1	CAISKQGTNTEAFF
NA	TRBV7-9	TRBJ1-2	CASIHETAPDYGYTF
NA	TRBV6-6	TRBJ1-4	CASSYQDRVNEKLFF
NA	TRBV28	TRBJ1-2	CASSSAGGQGAGRPTF
NA	TRBV11-3	TRBJ2-1	CASSQRDRGRQHNEQFF
NA	TRBV28	TRBJ1-2	CATGQAYGYTF
NA	TRBV29-1	TRBJ2-3	CSVLKTGSGADTQYF
NA	TRBV4-1	TRBJ1-5	CASSQAPGVNQPQHF
once	TRBV27	TRBJ2-5	CASSGRLAGAGKETQYF
NA	TRBV6-5	TRBJ1-2	CASTRRHRETYGYTF
NA	TRBV18	TRBJ2-3	CASSTLLAGDTDTQYF
NA	TRBV2	TRBJ1-2	CAIDRAYGYTF
NA	TRBV28	TRBJ1-5	CASRRYSNQPQHF
once	TRBV5-4	TRBJ1-2	CASSFWGLGGYTF
NA	TRBV5-1	TRBJ2-5	CASSLAAGLAEETQYF
NA	TRBV18	TRBJ1-3	CASSPSRDRAGNTIYF
NA	TRBV5-1	TRBJ2-5	CASSRSWDRPQETQYF
NA	TRBV5-1	TRBJ2-1	CASSFSGGLTYNEQFF
NA	TRBV28	TRBJ2-1	CASSNLAGSSYNEQFF
NA	TRBV19	TRBJ2-3	CASSPGQGRPGKDTQYF
NA	TRBV2	TRBJ1-4	CASRPDRATNEKLFF
NA	TRBV9	TRBJ2-1	CASSQQAHEQFF
NA	TRBV7-9	TRBJ2-2	CASSLFQGGTGELFF
NA	TRBV27	TRBJ2-1	CASGELAGNYNEQFF
NA	TRBV28	TRBJ1-6	CASGGGNNSPLHF
NA	TRBV6-1	TRBJ1-2	CASSESGGRYGYTF
NA	TRBV5-8	TRBJ1-1	CASQQTGIGTEAFF
once	TRBV18	TRBJ1-2	CASSPGRDNGYTF
once	TRBV3-1/TRBV3-2	TRBJ1-1	CASSPGVNTEAFF
few	TRBV6-5	TRBJ1-4	CASSYSMTANEKLFF
once	TRBV28	TRBJ1-1	CASSQQQGFWGAFF
NA	TRBV10-2	TRBJ1-2	CASRTENYGYTF
NA	TRBV7-3	TRBJ2-3	CASSLGQDTDTQYF
NA	TRBV6-5	TRBJ2-3	CASTDRGTDTQYF
NA	TRBV3-1/TRBV3-2	TRBJ2-2	CASSQRGRAGAHTGELFF
NA	TRBV5-6	TRBJ2-7	CASGGQASYEQYF
NA	TRBV5-1	TRBJ2-2	CASSGYLRGVTGELFF
few	TRBV20-1	TRBJ1-2	CSAISGGGYTF
NA	TRBV28	TRBJ2-7	CASHSGGPYEQYF
NA	TRBV11-2	TRBJ1-1	CASSLVLGNTEAFF
NA	TRBV7-6	TRBJ1-6	CASSLASVSSYNSPLHF
NA	TRBV5-1	TRBJ1-6	CASSDQGGERSPLHF
NA	TRBV5-1	TRBJ1-1	CASSYQPSTGGGGTEAFF
NA	TRBV5-1	TRBJ2-5	CASSLVAMGLAGPRETQYF
once	TRBV2	TRBJ2-2	CASERDREKAGELFF
NA	TRBV5-4	TRBJ1-2	CASNLGQGAIGYTF
NA	TRBV2	TRBJ1-4	CASRVDRSNEKLFF
NA	TRBV9	TRBJ1-1	CASSVGGIWDTEAFF
NA	TRBV5-1	TRBJ1-5	CASSLGGGFGQPQHF
NA	TRBV6-5	TRBJ2-6	CASRDRPGANVLTF
NA	TRBV13	TRBJ2-3	CASSLREGVTDTQYF
NA	TRBV7-9	TRBJ1-4	CASSLEGTGSEEKLFF